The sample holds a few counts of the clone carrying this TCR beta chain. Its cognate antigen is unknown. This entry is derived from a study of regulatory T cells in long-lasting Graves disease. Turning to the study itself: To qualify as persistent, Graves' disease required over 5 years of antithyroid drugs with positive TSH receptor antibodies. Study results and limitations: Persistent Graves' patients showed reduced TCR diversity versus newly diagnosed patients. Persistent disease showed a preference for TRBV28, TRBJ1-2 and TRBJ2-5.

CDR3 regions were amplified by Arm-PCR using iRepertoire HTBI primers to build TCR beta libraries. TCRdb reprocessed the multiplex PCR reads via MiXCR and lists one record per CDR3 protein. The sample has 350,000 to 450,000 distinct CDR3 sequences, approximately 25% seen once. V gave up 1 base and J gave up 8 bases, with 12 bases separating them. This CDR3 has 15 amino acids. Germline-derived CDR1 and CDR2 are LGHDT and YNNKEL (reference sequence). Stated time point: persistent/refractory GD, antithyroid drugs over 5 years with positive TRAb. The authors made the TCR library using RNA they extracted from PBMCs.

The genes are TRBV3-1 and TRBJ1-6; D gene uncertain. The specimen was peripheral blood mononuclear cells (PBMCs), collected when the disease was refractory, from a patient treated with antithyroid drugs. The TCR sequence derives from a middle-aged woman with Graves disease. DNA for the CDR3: TGTGCCAGCAGCCAAGGACCGGGTTTGGATTCACCCCTCCACTTT. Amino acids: CASSQGPGLDSPLHF. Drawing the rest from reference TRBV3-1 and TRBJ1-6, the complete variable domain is DTAVSQTPKYLVTQMGNDKSIKCEQNLGHDTMYWYKQDSKKFLKIMFSYNNKELIINETVPNRFSPKSPDKAHLNLHINSLELGDSAVYFCASSQGPGLDSPLHFGNGTRLTVT.